The TCR beta chain described here comes from a study of CD8+ T cells in alopecia areata. Study-wide points: For lesional scalp, especially alopecia totalis/universalis, clonality was higher than in normal scalp.

The authors extracted RNA and reverse transcribed it into cDNA as the sequencing template. Repertoires were generated with immunoSEQ multiplex PCR, while TCRdb's copy carries only in-frame clones and drops some. The data show 60,000 to 65,000 clones, about 40% seen once. With respect to this clone: Its antigen is unknown.

The CDR3 length is 15 residues. V lost 11 bases to trimming and J lost 8 bases; unmatched junction nucleotides: 13. Germline-derived CDR1 and CDR2 are SEHNR and FQNEAQ (reference sequence). Sequencing used NKG2D-low CD8+ T cells sorted from blood. The sequence was collected from a human donor with alopecia areata. The rearrangement joins TRBV7-9 to TRBJ2-1; 12 bases align to TRBD1. This CDR3 is CAFHLRDRGLDEQFF. The CDR3 bases are TGTGCCTTCCACCTCCGGGACAGGGGGCTTGATGAGCAGTTCTTC.